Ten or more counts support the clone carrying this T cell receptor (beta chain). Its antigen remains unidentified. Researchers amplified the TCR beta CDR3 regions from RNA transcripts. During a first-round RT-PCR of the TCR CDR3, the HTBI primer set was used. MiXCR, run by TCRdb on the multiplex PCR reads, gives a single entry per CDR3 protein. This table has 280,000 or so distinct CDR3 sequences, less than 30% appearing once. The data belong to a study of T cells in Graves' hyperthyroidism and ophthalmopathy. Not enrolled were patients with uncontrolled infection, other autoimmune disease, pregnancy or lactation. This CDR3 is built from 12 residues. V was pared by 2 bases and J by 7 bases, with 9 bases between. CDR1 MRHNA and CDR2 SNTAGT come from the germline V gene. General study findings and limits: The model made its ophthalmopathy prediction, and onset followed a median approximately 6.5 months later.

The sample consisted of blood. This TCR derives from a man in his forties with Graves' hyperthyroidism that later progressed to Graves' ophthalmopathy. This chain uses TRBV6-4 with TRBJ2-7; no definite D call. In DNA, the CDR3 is TGTGCCAGCAGTGACCCGAATCCAGAGCAGTACTTC. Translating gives CASSDPNPEQYF.